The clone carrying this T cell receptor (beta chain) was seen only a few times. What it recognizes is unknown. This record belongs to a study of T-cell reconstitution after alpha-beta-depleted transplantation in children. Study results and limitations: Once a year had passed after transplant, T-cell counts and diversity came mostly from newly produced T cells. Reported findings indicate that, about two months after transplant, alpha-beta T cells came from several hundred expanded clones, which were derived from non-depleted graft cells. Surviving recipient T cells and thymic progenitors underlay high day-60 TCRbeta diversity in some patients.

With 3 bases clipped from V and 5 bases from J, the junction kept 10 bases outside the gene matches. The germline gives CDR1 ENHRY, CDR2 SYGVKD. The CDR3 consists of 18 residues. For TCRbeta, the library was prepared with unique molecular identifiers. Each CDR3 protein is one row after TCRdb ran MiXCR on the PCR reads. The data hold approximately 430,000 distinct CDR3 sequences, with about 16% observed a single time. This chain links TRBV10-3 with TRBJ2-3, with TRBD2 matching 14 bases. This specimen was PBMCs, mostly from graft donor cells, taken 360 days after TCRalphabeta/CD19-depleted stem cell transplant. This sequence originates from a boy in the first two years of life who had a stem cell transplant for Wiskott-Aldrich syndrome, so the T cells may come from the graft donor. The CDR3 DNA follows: TGTGCCATCAGTGACAATGCGGGGACTAGCGGGGGTGGAGATACGCAGTATTTT. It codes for CAISDNAGTSGGGDTQYF.